This TCR beta chain was documented in a study of a mutant IDH1 vaccine in newly diagnosed glioma (dated by TCRdb to the early 2020s). Turning to the overall study: Vaccination started 4-6 weeks after radiotherapy alone, or was given together with temozolomide cycles in the groups whose treatment included chemotherapy. Of the 30 to 35 patients who were treated, around 62% were male and roughly 38% were female, and the mean age was about 40 years. Before enrollment, most patients had been given radiochemotherapy with temozolomide as standard therapy, while the rest had received either radiotherapy alone or temozolomide alone. The week-35 safety follow-up took place at visit V12, and the week-47 end of study took place at visit V13. Peripheral blood was drawn at six visits: V03 (baseline), V05, V07, V10, V12 and V13. For exploratory analyses, 25 treated patients had longitudinal TCRB deep sequencing done wherever samples were available. The research as a whole found: No apparent relationship was observed between pseudoprogression and alterations in the top peripheral T cell clonotypes detected by TCRB sequencing. Selection of PBMC samples for TCRB deep sequencing was based on availability. It was noted by the authors that analyses of patient blood samples could not be reproduced owing to sample limitations. Vaccine-induced immune responses across multiple MHC alleles were detected in around 92% of patients.

Note on this clone: Its binding antigen is unknown. No quality values exist for individual bases; no much larger clone is one base distant.

Libraries were built with the immunoSEQ multiplex PCR assay. Following the manufacturer's protocol, the hsTCRB Kit was used to amplify rearranged TCR beta chain sequences. Sequencing of TCRB libraries was carried out on an Illumina MiSeq. Turning to the authors' computational methods: The proprietary platform of the kit vendor was used for demultiplexing, trimming and gene mapping. Not all clones reach the TCRdb copy of this immuneACCESS table, which keeps in-frame sequences only. Checked studies attribute under half of the gap to unresolved V genes and leave the rest unexplained. From that table come the V and J calls and clone size; the DNA was used to work out D and trimming. The sample has some 50,000 clones on record, approximately 65% of them singletons. The top ten constitute about 4.8% of the sample. CDR1 and CDR2, looked up from the germline V gene, are SGHDN and FVKESK. From cysteine to phenylalanine, the CDR3 is 18 amino acids long. The retained sequence is limited to the CDR3, 54 bases, with the frame set at the first base. Between the V and J ends, shortened by 0 bases and 0 bases respectively, the junction contains 16 bases.

The time point label for this specimen denotes: week 47, end of study. Each vaccine dose was 300 ug of a 20-mer mutant IDH1 peptide in Montanide, given subcutaneously with topical imiquimod. Across visits V03 through V10, patients got a total of eight vaccinations, given in weeks 1, 3, 5, 7, 11, 15, 19 and 23. The donors had newly diagnosed IDH1-mutant astrocytomas of WHO grade 3 or 4 that showed loss of nuclear ATRX. The samples were drawn from NOA16, a multicentre, single-arm, open-label phase I trial in Germany that tested a mutant IDH1 peptide vaccine in humans for the first time. Genomic DNA for TCRB sequencing was isolated from EDTA blood with the DNeasy Blood and Tissue Kit.

The sequence was obtained from a middle-aged man with glioma. Some clones in this sample may be carry-over from other donors' samples. This specimen was peripheral blood mononuclear cells (PBMCs), taken from a glioma patient whose treatment included an IDH1 peptide vaccine. The chain links TRBV14 with TRBJ2-3; the D gene is perhaps TRBD1, on 5 matching bases. The sequence in DNA is TGTGCCAGCAGCCAAGATGCTCGAACAGGAACTAGCACAGATACGCAGTATTTT. Its coded protein is CASSQDARTGTSTDTQYF.